The 5 T cell receptor beta chains given below trace back to one sample, sequenced in a study of T cell repertoires in cytomegalovirus infection. No antigen has been assigned to these receptors. MiXCR, applied by TCRdb to the reads, yields one record per CDR3 protein. The sample contains around 77,000 distinct CDR3 sequences, roughly 20% of which appear only once. Sequencing was performed on CD8+ T cells from cultured PBMCs, taken from culture after CMV antigen stimulation. The receptors derive from a human donor in good health (CMV status not recorded). Some clones in this sample may be carry-over from other donors' samples.

This clonotype was seen a few times. The chain has TRBV11-2 and TRBJ1-1, with no clear D. Germline loops: CDR1 SGHAT, CDR2 FQNNGV. Deletions cut 5 bases from V and 6 bases from J, with 13 bases between. The CDR3 contains 13 residues. In DNA form, the CDR3 reads TGTGCCAGCAGCCAGAAGCCCGGACCTGAAGCTTTCTTT. Its translation: CASSQKPGPEAFF.

The chain has TRBV27 and TRBJ2-7, with 10 nucleotides matching TRBD1. CDR1 and CDR2 (germline): MNHEY, SMNVEV (reference sequence). This CDR3 has 15 amino acids. Trimming at V came to 5 bases and at J to 3 bases, leaving 7 bases not matched to a gene. CDR3 sequence: CASSLAGTGVYEQYF. The CDR3 nucleotides read TGTGCCAGCAGTCTAGCCGGGACAGGGGTCTACGAGCAGTACTTC.

This clonotype was found a few times. V gene TRBV7-8 combines with J gene TRBJ1-6, with D tentatively TRBD1 (6 bases). The CDR3 runs to 16 residues. The V end was cut by 5 bases, the J end by 8 bases, with 19 bases between. CDR1 is SGHVS and CDR2 is FQNEAQ in the germline V gene. For the CDR3, the DNA is TGTGCCAGCAGCCCCCTACAGGGTTTAATGGATTCACCCCTCCACTTT. It codes for CASSPLQGLMDSPLHF.

The chain is built from TRBV28 and TRBJ2-7, with D uncertain. The V end lost 6 bases, the J end lost 6 bases, and 21 bases lay between the germline ends. The CDR3 is 15 residues long. Germline loops: CDR1 MDHEN, CDR2 SYDVKM. CDR3 sequence (DNA): TGTGCCAGCAGCTATCCGCAGGAAGGTCTGATCGAGCAGTACTTC. Translating gives CASSYPQEGLIEQYF.

J is TRBJ2-1 and V is TRBV7-9, with 8 bases fitting TRBD1. The CDR3 has 12 residues. Germline V gene data show CDR1 as SEHNR and CDR2 as FQNEAQ (reference sequence). V shed 5 bases and J 10 bases; nucleotides not matched to a gene: 4. CDR3 DNA: TGTGCCAGCAGCGAAAGGACAGGGGAGCAGTTCTTC. It specifies CASSERTGEQFF.